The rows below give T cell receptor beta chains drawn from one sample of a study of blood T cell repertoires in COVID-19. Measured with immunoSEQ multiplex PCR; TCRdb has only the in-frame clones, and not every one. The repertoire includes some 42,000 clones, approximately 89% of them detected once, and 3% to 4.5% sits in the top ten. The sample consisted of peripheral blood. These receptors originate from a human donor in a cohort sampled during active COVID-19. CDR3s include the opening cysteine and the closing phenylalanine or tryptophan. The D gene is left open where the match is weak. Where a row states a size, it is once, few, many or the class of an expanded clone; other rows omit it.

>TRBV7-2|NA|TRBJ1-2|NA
CASSPQGIRGGYTF
TGTGCCAGCAGCCCCCAAGGGATTAGGGGTGGCTACACCTTC
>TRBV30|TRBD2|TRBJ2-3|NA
CAWRPGTSGGADTQYF
TGTGCCTGGAGGCCCGGGACTAGCGGGGGGGCGGATACGCAGTATTTT
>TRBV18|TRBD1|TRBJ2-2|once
CASSPPGTANTGELFF
TGTGCCAGCTCACCACCCGGGACAGCGAACACCGGGGAGCTGTTTTTT
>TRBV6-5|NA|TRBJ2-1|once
CASSNPSYNEQFF
TGTGCCAGCAGTAACCCGAGCTACAATGAGCAGTTCTTC
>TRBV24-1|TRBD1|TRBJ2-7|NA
CATRGQGSYEQYF
TGTGCCACCAGGGGACAGGGGAGCTACGAGCAGTACTTC
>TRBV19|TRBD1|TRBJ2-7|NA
CARLGPFAGQGTPYEQYF
TGTGCCAGACTCGGTCCATTCGCAGGACAGGGGACCCCCTACGAGCAGTACTTC
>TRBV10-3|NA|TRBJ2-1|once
CAISDRGGNNEQFF
TGTGCCATCAGTGATCGCGGGGGCAACAATGAGCAGTTCTTC
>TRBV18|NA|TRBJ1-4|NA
CASSPNVLTDAHEKLFF
TGTGCCAGCTCCCCAAACGTCCTGACAGACGCCCATGAAAAACTGTTTTTT
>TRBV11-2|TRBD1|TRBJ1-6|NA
CASSSTTGVNSPLHF
TGTGCCAGCAGCTCTACGACAGGGGTGAATTCACCCCTCCACTTT
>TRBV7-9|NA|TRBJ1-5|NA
CASSLDRDQPQHF
TGTGCCAGCAGCTTAGACAGGGATCAGCCCCAGCATTTT
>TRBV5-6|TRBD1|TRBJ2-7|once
CASSPVGQEYEQYF
TGTGCCAGCAGCCCCGTTGGACAGGAGTACGAGCAGTACTTC
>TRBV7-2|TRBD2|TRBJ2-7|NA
CASSLSLREVTYEQYF
TGTGCCAGCAGCTTATCGTTACGGGAGGTTACCTACGAGCAGTACTTC
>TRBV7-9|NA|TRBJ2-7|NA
CASSLAGGAGYEQYF
TGTGCCAGCAGCTTAGCCGGCGGGGCTGGCTACGAGCAGTACTTC
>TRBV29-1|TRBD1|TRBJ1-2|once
CSVMGQGDYGYTF
TGCAGCGTCATGGGACAGGGGGACTATGGCTACACCTTC
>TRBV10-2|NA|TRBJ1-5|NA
CASRMTLYSNQPQHF
TGCGCCAGCAGAATGACACTTTATAGCAATCAGCCCCAGCATTTT
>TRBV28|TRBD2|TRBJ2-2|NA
CASSSHLAGLNTGELFF
TGTGCCAGCAGTTCTCACTTAGCGGGCTTGAACACCGGGGAGCTGTTTTTT
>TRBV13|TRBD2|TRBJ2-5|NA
CASSSRTSGSETQYF
TGTGCCAGCAGTTCCCGGACTAGCGGGAGTGAGACCCAGTACTTC
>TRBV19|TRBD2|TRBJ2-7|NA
CASSISGGPYEQYF
TGTGCCAGTAGTATTAGCGGGGGCCCTTACGAGCAGTACTTC
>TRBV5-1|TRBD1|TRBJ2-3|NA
CASSSGTGENTQYF
TGCGCCAGCAGCTCAGGGACAGGGGAAAATACGCAGTATTTT
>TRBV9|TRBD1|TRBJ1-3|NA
CASSDRGLSGNTIYF
TGTGCCAGCAGCGACAGGGGACTCTCTGGAAACACCATATATTTT
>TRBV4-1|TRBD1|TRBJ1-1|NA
CASSHIRGQVDEAFF
TGCGCCAGCAGCCATATCCGAGGACAGGTAGATGAAGCTTTCTTT
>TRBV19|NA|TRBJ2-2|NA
CASSIEGRRAGELFF
TGTGCCAGTAGTATAGAGGGCAGGAGGGCCGGGGAGCTGTTTTTT
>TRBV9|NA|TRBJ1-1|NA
CASSPPGQSKNTEAFF
TGTGCCAGCAGCCCCCCCGGACAGAGTAAGAACACTGAAGCTTTCTTT
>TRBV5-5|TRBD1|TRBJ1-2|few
CASSPSAGGAYGYTF
TGTGCCAGCAGCCCGAGTGCAGGGGGCGCTTATGGCTACACCTTC
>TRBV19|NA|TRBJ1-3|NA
CASSLSISGNTIYF
TGTGCCAGTAGTCTATCGATTTCTGGAAACACCATATATTTT
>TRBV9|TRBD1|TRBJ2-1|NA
CASSVLLLSATGGNPHEQFF
TGTGCCAGCAGCGTATTGCTGCTAAGTGCGACAGGGGGCAACCCGCATGAGCAGTTCTTC
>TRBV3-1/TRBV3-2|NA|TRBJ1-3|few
CASSQDGRARGGNTIYF
TGTGCCAGCAGCCAAGATGGGAGGGCTCGGGGTGGAAACACCATATATTTT
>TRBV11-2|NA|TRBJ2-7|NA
CASSLGYTPGAYEQYF
TGTGCCAGCAGCTTGGGGTACACCCCAGGGGCCTACGAGCAGTACTTC
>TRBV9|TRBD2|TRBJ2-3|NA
CASSVGTSGVNTDTQYF
TGTGCCAGCAGCGTCGGGACTAGCGGAGTTAATACAGATACGCAGTATTTT
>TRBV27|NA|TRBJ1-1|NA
CASSLSADIEAFF
TGTGCCAGCAGTTTAAGTGCAGATATCGAAGCTTTCTTT
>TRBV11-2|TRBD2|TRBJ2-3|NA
CASTRLAGGVDTQYF
TGTGCCAGCACCAGACTAGCGGGAGGGGTGGATACGCAGTATTTT
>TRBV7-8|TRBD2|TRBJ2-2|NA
CASSLVLTTSGSSRGELFF
TGTGCCAGCAGCTTAGTTCTGACAACTAGCGGGAGCTCTAGGGGGGAGCTGTTTTTT
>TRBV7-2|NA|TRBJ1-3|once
CASSLARAGNTIYF
TGTGCCAGCAGCTTAGCGCGGGCTGGAAACACCATATATTTT
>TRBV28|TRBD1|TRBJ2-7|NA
CASSRGQDYEQYF
TGTGCCAGCAGTAGGGGGCAGGACTACGAGCAGTACTTC
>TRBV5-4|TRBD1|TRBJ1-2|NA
CASSFYGQDSYGYTF
TGTGCCAGCAGCTTCTACGGACAGGACTCCTATGGCTACACCTTC
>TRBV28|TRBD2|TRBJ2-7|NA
CAGRLAGSYEQYF
TGTGCCGGTAGGCTAGCGGGTTCCTACGAGCAGTACTTC
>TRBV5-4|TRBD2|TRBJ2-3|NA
CASSLRLAGAIDTQYF
TGTGCCAGCAGCTTGAGGCTAGCGGGGGCGATAGATACGCAGTATTTT
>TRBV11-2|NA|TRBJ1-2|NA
CASSRQGRGYTF
TGTGCCAGCAGCCGTCAGGGTCGTGGCTACACCTTC
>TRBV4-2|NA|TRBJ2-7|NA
CASSQDVKGDEQYF
TGTGCCAGCAGCCAAGATGTGAAAGGGGACGAGCAGTACTTC
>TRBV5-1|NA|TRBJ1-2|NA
CASKLVYQRYGYTF
TGCGCCAGCAAATTGGTCTACCAGCGCTATGGCTACACCTTC
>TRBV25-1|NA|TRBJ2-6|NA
CASSLLDSGANVLTF
TGTGCCAGCAGCCTACTAGACTCCGGGGCCAACGTCCTGACTTTC
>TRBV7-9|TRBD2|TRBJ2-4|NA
CASTLSGGVGKNIQYF
TGTGCCAGTACCCTTAGCGGGGGGGTCGGCAAAAACATTCAGTACTTC
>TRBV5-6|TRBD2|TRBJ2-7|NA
CASTPWAGETYEQYF
TGTGCCAGCACCCCCTGGGCGGGAGAGACCTACGAGCAGTACTTC
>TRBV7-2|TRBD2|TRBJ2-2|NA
CASSLGLAGGSTGELFF
TGTGCCAGCAGCTTGGGACTAGCGGGGGGGAGCACCGGGGAGCTGTTTTTT
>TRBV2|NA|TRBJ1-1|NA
CASMLGSMNTEAFF
TGTGCCAGCATGTTAGGGAGCATGAACACTGAAGCTTTCTTT
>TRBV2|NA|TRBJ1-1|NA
CASSEGGGYTEAFF
TGTGCCAGCAGTGAGGGGGGTGGGTACACTGAAGCTTTCTTT
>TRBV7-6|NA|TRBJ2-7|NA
CASSLGRSSSYEQYF
TGTGCCAGCAGCTTAGGGAGGTCTAGCTCCTACGAGCAGTACTTC